These 23 T cell receptor beta chains share one sample of origin, sequenced in a study of cytomegalovirus exposure and HLA in healthy donors. In the PCR, 60 Vbeta and 13 Jbeta primers were used. Here immunoSEQ multiplex PCR was the method, and the copy in TCRdb shows in-frame clones only, minus some. Of around 200,000 clones in the sample, around 80% were seen once. The specimen was PBMCs. Every receptor here comes from a woman in her 30s in good health and CMV-seropositive.

V is TRBV6-6 and J is TRBJ1-5; D may be TRBD1 (6 bases). Germline CDR1 MNHNY, CDR2 SVGAGI (reference sequence). The CDR3 is made up of 15 amino acids. The V gene lost 4 bases and the J gene lost 0 bases, with 10 bases spanning the gap. CDR3 sequence: CASSLRGNSNQPQHF. DNA for the CDR3: TGTGCCAGCAGTTTAAGGGGGAATAGCAATCAGCCCCAGCATTTT.

This chain connects TRBV29-1 to TRBJ2-7; 8 bases fit TRBD1. Germline CDR1 and CDR2: SQVTM and ANQGSEA. This CDR3 spans 14 amino acids. Trimming at V came to 2 bases and at J to 0 bases, leaving 3 bases not matched to a gene. CDR3 sequence: CSVEYGQGSYEQYF. The CDR3 DNA follows: TGCAGCGTTGAATACGGACAGGGCTCCTACGAGCAGTACTTC.

This clone was recorded once. The V and J genes are TRBV5-8 and TRBJ1-4, with a weak D call TRBD1 (5 bases). In germline, CDR1 is SGHTS, CDR2 YDEGEE. V was clipped by 6 bases and J by 7 bases, with 16 bases between them. The CDR3 covers 14 residues. CDR3 DNA sequence: TGTGCCAGCACCACAGTCGGGAGGGGTGAAAAACTGTTTTTT. It encodes CASTTVGRGEKLFF.

This clone was seen a handful of times. The chain has TRBV7-2 and TRBJ1-5; 7 bases line up with TRBD1. Looked up from germline, CDR1 is SGHTA and CDR2 is FQGNSA. Trimming at V came to 5 bases and at J to 2 bases, leaving 3 bases not matched to a gene. This CDR3 has 14 residues. The CDR3 nucleotides read TGTGCCAGCAGCCAGGGGGGCGGCAATCAGCCCCAGCATTTT. This codes for CASSQGGGNQPQHF.

CDR3 region: CASSSSSYEQYF. The CDR3 bases are TGTGCCAGCAGCTCGAGCTCCTACGAGCAGTACTTC. V gene TRBV7-2 combines with J gene TRBJ2-7; no firm D call. The CDR3 is 12 residues long. Germline lookup yields CDR1 SGHTA and CDR2 FQGNSA. Trimming cost V 4 bases and J 0 bases, with 4 bases left between them.

The chain is built from TRBV2 and TRBJ1-3; D call uncertain. V was trimmed by 3 bases and J by 9 bases, leaving 9 bases between them. Germline CDR1 is SNHLY and CDR2 is FYNNEI. This CDR3 has 12 amino acids. CDR3 amino acids: CASSDFKPTIYF. DNA for the CDR3: TGTGCCAGCAGTGATTTTAAGCCCACCATATATTTT.

The V and J genes are TRBV13 and TRBJ2-7; 10 bases line up with TRBD1. After removal of 4 bases from V and 5 bases from J, the junction contained 5 bases not matched to a gene. This CDR3 region has 14 residues. Germline V CDR1 and CDR2: PRHDT, FYEKMQ (reference sequence). CDR3: CASSSRGTGDEQYF. For the CDR3, the DNA is TGTGCCAGCAGCTCGAGGGGGACAGGGGACGAGCAGTACTTC.

This clone was seen only a few times. V usage is TRBV21-1 and J usage is TRBJ2-7; the table assigns TRBD2, which was not confirmed against the DNA. TRBV21-1 is annotated as a pseudogene. This CDR3 has 15 residues. CDR3 bases: TGTGCCAGCTTATGGACTAGCGCGGCCTCTGGAGAGCAGTACTTC. This sequence encodes CASLWTSAASGEQYF.

The V call is TRBV2, the J call TRBJ2-5, with a weak D call TRBD2 (6 bases). CDR3 length: 14 amino acids. The germline V and J ends were trimmed by 6 bases and 5 bases, with 16 bases remaining between them. Germline CDR1 is SNHLY and CDR2 is FYNNEI. The CDR3, as DNA: TGTGCCAGCAGGACGTCGACTAGGGCCGAGACCCAGTACTTC. It codes for CASRTSTRAETQYF.

This clone turned up a few times. The J gene is TRBJ2-5, the V gene TRBV11-3, with 8 bases fitting TRBD2. CDR3 size: 14 residues. Trimming removed 7 bases from V and 4 bases from J; junction bases left unmatched: 8. The germline CDR1 and CDR2 sequences are SGHNT and YENEEA. The CDR3 DNA sequence: TGTGCCAGCAACCCGGGACTAGGGACAGAGACCCAGTACTTC. It is translated as CASNPGLGTETQYF.

The rearrangement uses TRBV10-3 and TRBJ1-3, with D perhaps matching TRBD1 (6 bases). The ends were cut back, 3 bases at V and 2 bases at J, with 14 bases in the middle. Per germline, CDR1 ENHRY and CDR2 SYGVKD. The CDR3 extends over 16 amino acids. The CDR3 loop is CAISEFFAGAGNTIYF. The CDR3 bases are TGTGCCATCAGTGAATTCTTTGCAGGGGCTGGAAACACCATATATTTT.

The chain joins TRBV5-1 to TRBJ2-4; TRBD2 agrees at 8 bases. V trimming: 2 bases; J trimming: 8 bases; junction bases outside the gene matches: 6. In germline, CDR1 is SGHRS, CDR2 YFSETQ. The CDR3 extends over 14 amino acids. In DNA form, the CDR3 reads TGCGCCAGCAGCTTCGGGGGGGCTCTAGACATTCAGTACTTC. Amino acid sequence: CASSFGGALDIQYF.

Regarding this clone: Different DNA sequences within this sample yield the same CDR3. V and J are TRBV2 and TRBJ1-1; 7 nucleotides line up with TRBD1. Trimming removed 6 bases from V and 2 bases from J; junction bases left unmatched: 6. Germline CDR1 is SNHLY and CDR2 is FYNNEI. The CDR3 runs to 14 residues. This chain's CDR3 is CASRWGQSNTEAFF. The CDR3 DNA is TGTGCCAGCAGATGGGGACAGAGTAACACTGAAGCTTTCTTT.

CDR3: CASSSRQGVEKLFF. DNA of the CDR3: TGTGCCAGCAGTAGCCGACAGGGGGTTGAAAAACTGTTTTTT. The chain carries TRBV2 and TRBJ1-4; TRBD1 matches 9 bases. The J segment lost 7 bases and the V segment lost 5 bases, leaving 5 bases of the junction unmatched. CDR1 and CDR2 (germline): SNHLY, FYNNEI. This CDR3 comprises 14 residues. Combining the CDR3 with reference TRBV2 and TRBJ1-4 gives the whole variable domain EPEVTQTPSHQVTQMGQEVILRCVPISNHLYFYWYRQILGQKVEFLVSFYNNEISEKSEIFDDQFSVERPDGSNFTLKIRSTKLEDSAMYFCASSSRQGVEKLFFGSGTQLSVL.

This clone was counted between two and nine times. V and J are TRBV5-1 and TRBJ1-2; 10 bases map to TRBD1. V gave up 4 bases and J gave up 6 bases; unmatched junction bases: 3. Germline CDR1 reads SGHRS; CDR2 reads YFSETQ. There are 13 residues in the CDR3. CDR3 sequence reads: CASSQGQGNGYTF. CDR3 coding DNA: TGCGCCAGCAGCCAGGGACAGGGGAATGGCTACACCTTC.

CDR3 nucleotides: TGTGCCAGCAGCTTGAACGGGGGAGTCTACGAGCAGTACTTC. Translation: CASSLNGGVYEQYF. The rearrangement links TRBV5-6 to TRBJ2-7; possible D gene TRBD2, 6 bases. V was pared by 1 base and J by 3 bases, with 11 bases between. Per the germline V gene, CDR1 is SGHDT and CDR2 is YYEEEE. This CDR3 has 14 residues.

The chain combines TRBV5-5 with TRBJ2-3, with D possibly TRBD1 on 5 matching bases. The length of the CDR3 is 14 residues. CDR1 is SGHKS, CDR2 YYEKEE, per germline (reference sequence). V lost 1 base, J lost 2 bases, and 8 bases lay in between. CDR3 sequence: CASSLQGSTDTQYF. Here the CDR3 DNA reads TGTGCCAGCAGCTTGCAGGGTTCCACAGATACGCAGTATTTT.

The V gene is TRBV4-1, the J gene TRBJ2-1; tentative D call: TRBD2 (5 bases). Trimming cost V 1 base and J 4 bases, with 11 bases left between them. CDR3 size: 15 residues. Germline CDR1 reads MGHRA; CDR2 reads YSYEKL. CDR3 in DNA: TGCGCCAGCAGCCAAGCTTTCCGGGATTACAATGAGCAGTTCTTC. Translation gives CASSQAFRDYNEQFF.

The chain employs TRBV11-2 and TRBJ2-2; D is possibly TRBD2 (5 bases). With 5 bases removed from V and 0 bases from J, the gap between germline ends came to 16 bases. This CDR3 spans 17 amino acids. CDR1 is SGHAT, CDR2 FQNNGV, per germline. The CDR3 spells CASSGVLFGTNTGELFF. CDR3 sequence (DNA): TGTGCCAGCAGCGGTGTCCTTTTCGGGACGAACACCGGGGAGCTGTTTTTT.

This clone was found a few times. V and J are TRBV5-5 and TRBJ1-1; D is unclear. The CDR3 extends over 16 amino acids. The V and J ends lost 0 bases and 0 bases respectively, with 12 bases between them. The germline CDR1 and CDR2 sequences are SGHKS and YYEKEE (reference sequence). CDR3 residues: CASSLAVGRLNTEAFF. As DNA, the CDR3 is TGTGCCAGCAGCTTGGCTGTGGGCAGACTGAACACTGAAGCTTTCTTT.

The chain has TRBV4-1 and TRBJ2-5; TRBD2 agrees at 7 bases. The CDR3 extends over 16 amino acids. Per germline, CDR1 MGHRA and CDR2 YSYEKL. With V trimmed by 1 base and J by 5 bases, 10 bases remained unmatched. The DNA of the CDR3 is TGCGCCAGCAGCCAAGTGGGGAGGGGCCCGGCGGAGACCCAGTACTTC. It yields the protein CASSQVGRGPAETQYF.

The chain has TRBV7-9 and TRBJ1-6; D is uncertain. Germline CDR1 and CDR2: SEHNR and FQNEAQ (reference sequence). The CDR3 is 15 amino acids. V gave up 3 bases and J gave up 0 bases, with 6 bases separating them. The CDR3: CASSFESSYNSPLHF. CDR3 DNA sequence: TGTGCCAGCAGCTTCGAGAGCTCCTATAATTCACCCCTCCACTTT.

The chain has TRBV27 and TRBJ2-1; D might be TRBD1 (5 bases). The ends were cut back, 7 bases at V and 0 bases at J, with 19 bases in the middle. The germline V gene encodes CDR1 MNHEY and CDR2 SMNVEV (reference sequence). CDR3 length: 17 residues. CDR3 sequence: CASTLRAGYDSYNEQFF. CDR3 DNA: TGTGCCAGCACCCTCAGGGCAGGGTATGACTCCTACAATGAGCAGTTCTTC.